This entry is about one TCR beta chain. This sample is drawn from a study of OX40 agonist ivuxolimab in advanced cancers. The repertoire was sequenced with immunoSEQ multiplex PCR; TCRdb's copy has only in-frame clones and lacks some. Here the sample spans approximately 77,000 clones, approximately 90% being singletons. V shed 4 bases and J 5 bases; nucleotides not matched to a gene: 6. The CDR3 runs 15 residues. In germline, CDR1 is MNHNY, CDR2 SVGAGI (reference sequence). The source of this sequence is an adult with an advanced solid tumor such as melanoma, head and neck, liver or kidney cancer. Sequencing was performed on CD4+ or CD8+ T cells sorted from blood, taken in a trial of the OX40 agonist ivuxolimab. This sequence joins TRBV6-6 and TRBJ2-5; 11 bases fit TRBD1. CDR3 in DNA: TGTGCCAGCAGTTCAAGGACAGGGGGCTGGGAGACCCAGTACTTC. Protein: CASSSRTGGWETQYF.